This T cell receptor (beta chain) was sequenced for a study of cytomegalovirus exposure and HLA in healthy donors (dated by TCRdb to the late 2010s). For the wider study: An earlier analysis of around 600 of the donors reported more than 250 Gb of sequence data and more than 90 million unique TCR beta sequences from about 179 million T cells. Class I and class II HLA loci were covered by the typing at four-digit resolution. A later genetic analysis used genome-wide SNP genotypes for 398 of the 666 donors, treating that subset as a discovery cohort. In addition to the first cohort of roughly 670 subjects, a separate validation cohort of under 150 different subjects was used. All discovery cohort repertoires had been generated using a single sequencing platform. In a later analysis, previously published TCR beta repertoires from 500 to 750 donors were re-analyzed and high-resolution HLA genotyping was added so that TCR occurrence patterns could be studied. Of the roughly 400 genotyped donors, around 81% fell in the genetic ancestry cluster associated with self-reported Caucasian donors. The study aimed to test whether cataloging public T cell receptors could reveal signatures of past pathogen exposure. The study profiled the T cell repertoires of 550 to 700 subjects by immunosequencing and related them to cytomegalovirus serostatus. An earlier analysis of a few hundred of the donors applied high-throughput TCR beta sequencing to assess whether each TCR beta V gene segment acted as functional or pseudogenic. An early release covering some 640 HLA-typed donors comprised about 290 gigabases of sequencing data and approximately 85 million unique TCR sequences. Alongside the repertoire data, information on donor age, sex, ethnicity and CMV serostatus was compiled. Because of strong linkage in the cohort, a handful of DR-DQ haplotypes were treated as single units for association and clustering. The number of donors typed differed by locus, with about 629-640 for A, B, C, DRB1 and DQB1, 522 for DQA1, 600 to 610 for DPA1, and some 440 for DPB1. The study combined high-throughput TCR immunosequencing, statistical association of individual TCRs with disease status, and machine learning to predict cytomegalovirus infection status. In the later analysis, no new phenotypic data were used to find candidate immune exposures; instead, reliance was placed on TCR beta sequences and their occurrence across donors. On average, about 240,000 unique TCR beta nucleotide sequences were sequenced per donor among about 400 genotyped donors of the cohort, with 15% to 20% of those sequences being non-productive.

On the study overall, not on this receptor specifically: According to a later analysis, parvovirus B19, influenza, CMV and Epstein-Barr virus appeared linked to several top co-occurrence clusters. The study listed approximately 150 TCR beta chains as associated with cytomegalovirus. A group of highly shared sequence variants was considered likely to be a technical artifact of the sequencing pipeline. Correlated functional status among segregating V segments might reflect linkage disequilibrium, but an unknown experimental factor could not be ruled out. In a later analysis, TCR association rates were found to vary across HLA loci, with the most associated TCRs seen for DRB1 alleles and the fewest for HLA-C alleles. For the cohort, immune exposure information was limited to CMV serostatus. In vitro tests confirmed that a few of the cytomegalovirus-associated TCR beta chains recognize cytomegalovirus antigens. Because HLA typing was unavailable for some donors at each locus, only the typed subset was used in association tests. Fewer than 20 rarely observed V segments, including chromosome 9 orphons, were excluded from the earlier analysis of about 610 of the donors because counts were too low. The classifier was reported to diagnose cytomegalovirus status with high specificity and sensitivity in both the original and validation cohorts. Most CMV-associated TCR beta chains appeared to be HLA-restricted in a later analysis, and the HLA associations seemed to be driven largely by CMV exposure. A later analysis associated 16,951 TCR beta sequences with specific HLA alleles at a false discovery rate of 0.05. V-gene and J-gene trimming of TCR beta chains was associated with a missense DCLRE1C variant in a later genetic analysis, and the association was replicated in an independent cohort. Presence/absence analyses assumed roughly uniform sequencing depth across donors, an assumption that may not hold. The 87-base-pair reads could not distinguish some IMGT-functional V segments, including TRBV6-2 and TRBV6-3, so those segments were excluded. When HLA alleles, especially DR and DQ, strongly co-occurred, attributing TCR associations to individual alleles was difficult. Compared with equally common non-associated chains, HLA-associated TCR beta chains in a later analysis were more clonally expanded and had lower generation probabilities. Most TCR sequences were observed very rarely across donors, whereas some public TCRs were present in many individuals. In an earlier analysis of several hundred of the donors, most TCR beta V segments were observed in productive rearrangements about 90% or about 30% of the time, broadly matching IMGT annotations. The authors suggested that the approach could potentially be generalized to other disease states and immunological phenotypes. This cohort had only TCR beta chains sequenced, and the lack of alpha or paired-chain data limited which features could be detected. A further reported finding was that TCR beta sequences accurately predicted the HLA-A and HLA-B alleles for most subjects in the first cohort. A later genetic analysis reported fewer N-insertions in productive TCRs among donors in an Asian-associated ancestry cluster than the 666-donor mean.

The method was the immunoSEQ multiplex PCR assay. For the multiplex PCR, a mixture combining 60 forward primers for TCR Vbeta segments and 13 reverse primers for TCR Jbeta segments was used. The CDR3 region of rearranged TCR beta genes was amplified from genomic DNA by a multiplex PCR assay. Amplified TCR beta libraries were sequenced as 87-base-pair reads on the Illumina HiSeq System. Per the source publication's procedure: Across the roughly 600 repertoires, a later analysis counted 80 million or so unique TCR beta chains, around 11 million of which were shared by at least two donors. Raw reads were error-corrected and collapsed into unique sequences with a nearest-neighbor algorithm that merged closely related sequences to remove PCR and sequencing errors. CDR3 sequences were aligned to IMGT reference sequences to assign V, D and J gene segments. For a sequence to be retained, a match of at least six nucleotides to both a V gene segment and a J gene segment was required. A rearrangement was called productive if the CDR3 had no stop codons and remained in frame with V and J, and every other rearrangement was called non-productive. Following IMGT convention, CDR3 was defined as the stretch from the second conserved V-encoded cysteine up to the conserved J-encoded phenylalanine. The earlier analysis of a few hundred of the donors excluded any sequence lacking an unambiguous match to a single V gene segment. An earlier analysis of fewer than 750 of the donors called V segments functional above 56.7% productive rearrangements and segregating when the between-donor standard deviation exceeded 5%. A statistical classification framework was built to diagnose cytomegalovirus status from the catalog of TCR beta chain sequences. In a later analysis, TCR nucleotide sequences were compared against IMGT/GENE-DB human TR gene sequences so that V and J genes could be assigned. In a later analysis, CDR3 sequences and most-parsimonious VDJ recombination scenarios were assigned using the TCRdist pipeline. In a later analysis, each TCR beta chain was defined by its CDR3 amino acid sequence together with its V-gene family, and reads lacking a unique V-gene family were excluded. A later analysis removed 450 to 600 highly shared, low-generation-probability nucleotide sequences to deal with suspected cross-contamination and a sequencing artifact. For each public chain, a later analysis derived a clonal expansion index from normalized ranks of inferred template counts within each repertoire. A later analysis computed generation probabilities with a VDJ recombination model fitted to out-of-frame rearrangements, and checked the results against IGoR. Hypergeometric tests were used in a later analysis to score TCR-TCR, TCR-HLA and TCR-CMV co-occurrence, with a repertoire-size bias correction applied to the TCR pairs. To estimate false discovery rates, a later analysis permuted the HLA or CMV assignments 20 times. In a later analysis, co-occurring TCRs were grouped using DBSCAN, with TCRdist sequence similarity added in when clustering inside HLA-allele-positive subsets. Repertoires with fewer than 30,000 or more than 120,000 public chains, plus five repertoires with anomalous nucleotide sharing, were excluded from co-occurrence clustering. In TCRdb, the immuneACCESS table is reduced to in-frame sequences with V and J assigned. These tables do not hold every clone; where another copy was compared, an unresolved V gene accounts for under half, and the others remain unexplained. That table furnishes V, J and clone size, whereas the DNA furnished D and trimming. In all, the sample holds 110,000 to 150,000 clones, and roughly 10% of those were seen once. The ten most abundant clones make up approximately 1.7% of the sample.

The CDR3 runs 13 amino acids, cysteine and phenylalanine included. Only CDR3 DNA remains: 39 bases, in frame from the first base. The germline V gene specifies SGHRS as CDR1 and YFSETQ as CDR2. About this clone: Its specific antigen is unknown. The record has no base qualities; no much larger clone is one base away.

In total, more than 500 healthy bone marrow donors made up the cohort. All cohort members were sampled while nominally healthy, although unrecorded immune exposures were likely present. The donor was CMV seronegative and belonged to the group of around 350 seronegative cohort members. Every donor gave a peripheral blood sample, and the peripheral blood mononuclear cells from that sample were used for TCR beta sequencing. The Qiagen DNeasy Blood Extraction Kit was used to extract genomic DNA from the blood cell samples. The rearrangement combines TRBV5-1 with TRBJ2-5; 7 bases in the junction line up with TRBD2. The DNA end is more similar to TRBJ2-7, so the J call may be wrong. The sample was PBMCs. The sequence came from a man over 45 in good health and CMV-seronegative. The nucleotide sequence is given as TGCGCCAGCAGCTTGCTAGCGGATTACGAGCAGTACTTC. It encodes CASSLLADYEQYF.